The 32 T cell receptor beta chains below come from one sample, sequenced in a study of T cells in Graves' hyperthyroidism and ophthalmopathy. There were TCR beta CDR3 regions amplified from RNA transcripts. The study used the HTBI primer set for a first-round RT-PCR of the TCR CDR3. TCRdb recomputed calls from the multiplex PCR reads with MiXCR, one row per CDR3 protein. The table lists under 700,000 distinct CDR3 sequences, 16% of them singletons. Sequencing used blood. The source is a woman aged 18-35 years with Graves' hyperthyroidism.

In its sample, this clonotype was seen many times. The rearrangement uses TRBV12-3 or TRBV12-4 and TRBJ2-1; TRBD2 agrees at 14 bases. With 6 bases clipped from V and 10 bases from J, the junction kept 11 bases outside the gene matches. The CDR3 runs to 16 residues. The CDR3: CASSQTSGRASGEQFF. The CDR3 DNA follows: TGTGCCAGCAGCCAGACTAGCGGGAGGGCCTCAGGCGAGCAGTTCTTC.

This clonotype was seen more than once but under ten times. This sequence joins TRBV12-3 or TRBV12-4 and TRBJ2-5; D is ambiguous. V lost 1 base, J lost 5 bases, and 11 bases lay in between. The CDR3 has 14 residues. In nucleotides, the CDR3 is TGTGCCAGCAGTTTAGGACAATCGGGTGAGACCCAGTACTTC. This translates into CASSLGQSGETQYF.

The gene calls are TRBV12-3 or TRBV12-4 and TRBJ2-4; D unresolved. V dropped 3 bases and J dropped 2 bases, with 14 bases sitting between them. The CDR3 covers 16 residues. CDR3 region: CASSFTQELTKNIQYF. The CDR3 DNA reads as TGTGCCAGCAGTTTCACCCAGGAGCTGACCAAAAACATTCAGTACTTC.

This clonotype was seen a few times. The rearrangement joins TRBV7-2 to TRBJ1-6; D call uncertain. Germline V lookup: CDR1 SGHTA, CDR2 FQGNSA. This CDR3 contains 14 residues. V dropped 7 bases and J dropped 6 bases, with 13 bases sitting between them. CDR3 sequence (DNA): TGTGCCAGCACCCTAACAGCGAGTAATTCACCCCTCCACTTT. Translation: CASTLTASNSPLHF.

The chain joins TRBV27 to TRBJ1-1; D perhaps matches TRBD1 (6 bases). The V end was cut by 5 bases, the J end by 4 bases, with 11 bases between. The germline V gene has CDR1 MNHEY and CDR2 SMNVEV (reference sequence). The CDR3 sequence is 13 residues long. Here the CDR3 reads CASSNQGPTEAFF. The CDR3 DNA reads as TGTGCCAGCAGTAATCAGGGGCCCACTGAAGCTTTCTTT.

The CDR3 nucleotides read TGTGCCAGCAGTTTAAGCCGGCAGGGGCGTCCAGATACGCAGTATTTT. Translated, it gives CASSLSRQGRPDTQYF. The chain couples TRBV27 to TRBJ2-3; tentatively, D is TRBD1 (6 bases). V was shortened by 2 bases and J by 4 bases, with 16 bases between the two germline ends. The CDR3 sequence is 16 residues long. Germline values: CDR1 MNHEY, CDR2 SMNVEV (reference sequence).

This clonotype was counted at least ten times. V is TRBV2 and J is TRBJ2-5; 7 bases line up with TRBD2. In germline, CDR1 is SNHLY, CDR2 FYNNEI. The junction had 6 bases not matched to a gene; V was cut back by 6 bases and J by 2 bases. This CDR3 is built from 14 residues. The CDR3 loop is CASRKRDGQETQYF. The CDR3 DNA reads as TGTGCCAGCAGGAAGCGGGACGGGCAAGAGACCCAGTACTTC.

The chain couples TRBV5-4 to TRBJ1-4, with 9 bases that match TRBD1. Unmatched junction bases numbered 5, after V lost 4 bases and J lost 7 bases. Germline assignment: CDR1 SGHNT and CDR2 YYREEE (reference sequence). The CDR3 covers 14 residues. The CDR3 bases are TGTGCCAGCAGCGTCGGGACAGGGCCTGAAAAACTGTTTTTT. This gives the protein CASSVGTGPEKLFF.

The chain recombines TRBV6-1 with TRBJ2-3; D is unclear. CDR1 MNHNS and CDR2 SASEGT come from the germline V gene. This CDR3 is built from 11 residues. Between the trimmed V and J ends, which lost 8 bases and 9 bases, there was a span of 12 bases. In DNA, the CDR3 is TGTGCCAGCCGCGCGTTAGAAACGCAGTATTTT. It yields the protein CASRALETQYF.

V is TRBV20-1 and J is TRBJ1-2; 8 bases fit TRBD1. V was clipped by 2 bases and J by 8 bases; unmatched bases: 10. There are 14 residues in the CDR3. The germline CDR1 and CDR2 sequences are DFQATT and SNEGSKA (reference sequence). The CDR3 is CSARPGQAFWGYTF. The CDR3 DNA sequence: TGCAGTGCTAGACCGGGACAGGCGTTTTGGGGCTACACCTTC.

This clonotype came up many times. The rearrangement links TRBV12-3 or TRBV12-4 to TRBJ2-7, with D maybe TRBD1 (5 bases). The CDR3 is 14 residues long. V was pared by 3 bases and J by 1 base, with 10 bases between. The CDR3 is CASSFQGVSYEQYF. Here the CDR3 DNA reads TGTGCCAGCAGTTTCCAGGGTGTATCCTACGAGCAGTACTTC.

This clonotype was seen only a few times. The V and J genes are TRBV3-1 and TRBJ1-2; D perhaps matches TRBD1 (5 bases). V lost 2 bases and J lost 7, with 14 bases in between. Germline loops: CDR1 LGHDT, CDR2 YNNKEL (reference sequence). The CDR3 length is 14 residues. The CDR3 DNA follows: TGTGCCAGCAGCCAAAACGGGGCCTCCATTGGCTACACCTTC. Its translation is CASSQNGASIGYTF.

A few counts support this clonotype. V is TRBV4-1 and J is TRBJ1-2; TRBD1 is a possible D gene (6 bases). V was shortened by 4 bases and J by 4 bases, with 13 bases between the two germline ends. The CDR3 runs 14 residues. The germline CDR1 and CDR2 sequences are MGHRA and YSYEKL. This CDR3 reads CASSPTGVAYGYTF. The DNA of the CDR3 is TGCGCCAGCAGCCCGACAGGCGTCGCCTATGGCTACACCTTC.

The CDR3 coding sequence is TGTGCCAGCAGCTTGGCGGGGACAGGGGTAGTGGAGACCCAGTACTTC. Amino acids: CASSLAGTGVVETQYF. V usage is TRBV7-2 and J usage is TRBJ2-5; 10 nucleotides agree with TRBD1. The V and J ends lost 3 bases and 5 bases, in that order; junction bases with no gene match: 9. This CDR3 spans 16 amino acids. Germline values: CDR1 SGHTA, CDR2 FQGNSA.

This clonotype was detected ten times or more. The CDR3 nucleotides are TGCAGTGCCCCAGCAGGGCGGGAGGGCCTTTACGAGCAGTACTTC. It specifies CSAPAGREGLYEQYF. This chain links TRBV20-1 with TRBJ2-7; 9 bases are shared with TRBD2. With V trimmed by 6 bases and J by 4 bases, 13 bases remained unmatched. Germline V gene lookup returns CDR1 DFQATT and CDR2 SNEGSKA (reference sequence). This CDR3 is 15 amino acids long.

The chain uses TRBV4-1 and TRBJ2-3; no definite D call. The ends were cut back, 0 bases at V and 2 bases at J, with 12 bases in the middle. Germline values: CDR1 MGHRA, CDR2 YSYEKL. The CDR3 has 16 residues. The CDR3 region is CASSQDTLMSTDTQYF. CDR3 DNA sequence: TGCGCCAGCAGCCAAGATACCCTTATGTCCACAGATACGCAGTATTTT.

The table lists this clonotype with many counts. The V call is TRBV5-1, the J call TRBJ1-1, with TRBD1 identical over 9 bases. J was trimmed by 2 bases and V by 4 bases; bases with no gene match: 12. CDR3 length equals 17 residues. Germline CDR1 and CDR2: SGHRS and YFSETQ. The CDR3 region has the DNA TGCGCCAGCAGCCCTCGGGTCACAGGGGGCGTTAACACTGAAGCTTTCTTT. Residues: CASSPRVTGGVNTEAFF.

This clonotype occurred many times. The CDR3 DNA reads TGTGCCAGCAGCTTTGGGGGGCGAGACGAGCAGTACTTC. Its translation: CASSFGGRDEQYF. The chain employs TRBV7-9 and TRBJ2-7; the D gene could be TRBD1 or TRBD2 (6 bases each). The CDR3 consists of 13 residues. V dropped 3 bases and J dropped 5 bases, with 11 bases sitting between them. From germline, CDR1 is SEHNR and CDR2 FQNEAQ (reference sequence). Drawing the rest from reference TRBV7-9 and TRBJ2-7, the complete variable domain is DTGVSQNPRHKITKRGQNVTFRCDPISEHNRLYWYRQTLGQGPEFLTYFQNEAQLEKSRLLSDRFSAERPKGSFSTLEIQRTEQGDSAMYLCASSFGGRDEQYFGPGTRLTVT.

This clonotype was recorded many times. At one end, the junction sequence differs from germline, possibly due to a read error. This chain joins TRBV7-2 and TRBJ2-1, with 11 bases identical to TRBD2. The CDR3 is made up of 16 amino acids. The germline V gene has CDR1 SGHTA and CDR2 FQGNSA. DNA of the CDR3: TGTGCCAGCAGCCCTGAACTAGCGGGGGCCTATAATGAGCAGTTCTTC. Translation gives CASSPELAGAYNEQFF.

In its sample, this clonotype was seen many times. The gene calls are TRBV24-1 and TRBJ1-5; TRBD1 aligns across 7 bases. The CDR3 runs to 15 residues. The germline gives CDR1 KGHDR, CDR2 SFDVKD. V shed 9 bases, J shed 0 bases, and the junction held 7 bases outside the gene matches. CDR3 protein: CATGGTGDSNQPQHF. Written as DNA, the CDR3 is TGTGCCACCGGGGGAACAGGGGATAGCAATCAGCCCCAGCATTTT.

This clonotype showed up many times. V is TRBV2 and J is TRBJ1-1; TRBD1 matches 8 bases. Germline CDR1 SNHLY, CDR2 FYNNEI. The CDR3 extends over 13 amino acids. The junction had 4 bases not matched to a gene; V was cut back by 7 bases and J by 3 bases. Written as DNA, the CDR3 is TGTGCCAGCACAAAGACAGGGGACACTGAAGCTTTCTTT. Encoded protein: CASTKTGDTEAFF.

This clonotype was picked up many times. V usage is TRBV3-1 and J usage is TRBJ2-7; weak D call: TRBD2 (5 bases). The V end was cut by 2 bases, the J end by 6 bases, with 11 bases between. From germline, CDR1 is LGHDT and CDR2 YNNKEL (reference sequence). The CDR3 consists of 13 residues. CDR3 bases: TGTGCCAGCAGCCAAACACCCGCGGGCGAGCAGTACTTC. Translated: CASSQTPAGEQYF.

Many counts were recorded for this clonotype. This chain uses TRBV12-3 or TRBV12-4 with TRBJ1-1; D gene uncertain. The CDR3 has 14 amino acids. V was clipped by 6 bases and J by 0 bases, with 11 bases between them. For the CDR3, the DNA is TGTGCCAGCAGCAATAGACGAGTGAACACTGAAGCTTTCTTT. This sequence encodes CASSNRRVNTEAFF.

The CDR3 DNA follows: TGCGCCAGCAGCTTGGCAGGGTTCCGAGAAAAACTGTTTTTT. The encoded protein is CASSLAGFREKLFF. The J gene is TRBJ1-4, the V gene TRBV5-1, with D tentatively TRBD1 (5 bases). The germline V gene encodes CDR1 SGHRS and CDR2 YFSETQ. V lost 0 bases, J lost 8 bases, and 11 bases lay in between. The CDR3 has 14 amino acids.

This clonotype was counted many times. J is TRBJ2-3 and V is TRBV2; 10 bases align to TRBD2. Trimming took 8 bases from V and 3 from J; bases not matched to a gene: 5. Germline CDR1 is SNHLY and CDR2 is FYNNEI. The length of the CDR3 is 14 residues. The CDR3 DNA is TGTGCCAGCCGGCCTAGCGGGAGTACAGATACGCAGTATTTT. Amino acid sequence: CASRPSGSTDTQYF.

This clonotype was found a few times. This rearrangement joins TRBV19 to TRBJ1-5; 8 bases are a match to TRBD1. Trimming cost V 3 bases and J 3 bases; bases outside gene matches: 10. Germline-derived CDR1 and CDR2 are LNHDA and SQIVND (reference sequence). This CDR3 contains 17 residues. Here the CDR3 DNA reads TGTGCCAGTAGTATGGAGCAGGGGGCGACCGACAATCAGCCCCAGCATTTT. Translated, it gives CASSMEQGATDNQPQHF.

The sample holds a few counts of this clonotype. The chain recombines TRBV5-1 with TRBJ2-7; D is uncertain. CDR1 is SGHRS and CDR2 is YFSETQ in the germline V gene. The CDR3 sequence is 15 residues long. V was shortened by 0 bases and J by 3 bases, with 13 bases between the two germline ends. CDR3 sequence reads: CASSLAFVTNYEQYF. The CDR3 DNA reads as TGCGCCAGCAGCTTGGCATTCGTTACGAACTACGAGCAGTACTTC.

This clonotype was seen more than once but under ten times. The chain carries TRBV10-1 and TRBJ1-4; D unresolved. The CDR3 has 11 residues. Germline V lookup: CDR1 WNHNN, CDR2 SYGVQD (reference sequence). V lost 3 bases, J lost 7 bases, and 3 bases lay in between. The CDR3 DNA is TGCGCCAGCAGTGATCGTGAAAAACTGTTTTTT. Protein product: CASSDREKLFF.

This clonotype was picked up a small number of times. This chain uses TRBV10-3 with TRBJ2-3, with D tentatively TRBD1 (5 bases). In germline, CDR1 is ENHRY, CDR2 SYGVKD. CDR3 size: 14 residues. Trimming left V 3 bases short and J 14 bases short, with 21 bases between. The CDR3 sequence: CAISDRQNHIYVYF. CDR3 in DNA: TGTGCCATCAGTGACAGACAGAACCATATCTACGTGTATTTT.

Comment on this clonotype: This may be a read error, as it is one base from a much larger clone. V is TRBV11-2 and J is TRBJ1-1; D gene unclear. This CDR3 comprises 14 residues. V dropped 7 bases and J dropped 4 bases, with 16 bases sitting between them. CDR1 and CDR2 from the germline V gene are SGHAT and FQNNGV. The CDR3 here is CASNMGRWSTEAFF. CDR3 nucleotides: TGTGCCAGCAACATGGGGAGGTGGAGCACTGAAGCTTTCTTT.

This clonotype was observed many times. The genes are TRBV7-2 and TRBJ2-1; D is perhaps TRBD2 (6 bases). CDR3 length: 14 amino acids. V was clipped by 7 bases and J by 5 bases, with 15 bases between them. The germline CDR1 and CDR2 sequences are SGHTA and FQGNSA. The CDR3 bases are TGTGCCAGCAACCAATGGGGCGGGAACAATGAGCAGTTCTTC. This sequence encodes CASNQWGGNNEQFF.

The rearrangement uses TRBV2 and TRBJ1-2; 9 nucleotides align to TRBD1. The germline CDR1 and CDR2 sequences are SNHLY and FYNNEI. J lost 8 bases, V lost 5 bases, and 15 bases had no gene match. The CDR3 totals 16 residues. Here the CDR3 reads CASSPNLGQGTGGYTF. DNA for the CDR3: TGTGCCAGCAGTCCGAACCTGGGACAGGGAACGGGAGGCTACACCTTC.